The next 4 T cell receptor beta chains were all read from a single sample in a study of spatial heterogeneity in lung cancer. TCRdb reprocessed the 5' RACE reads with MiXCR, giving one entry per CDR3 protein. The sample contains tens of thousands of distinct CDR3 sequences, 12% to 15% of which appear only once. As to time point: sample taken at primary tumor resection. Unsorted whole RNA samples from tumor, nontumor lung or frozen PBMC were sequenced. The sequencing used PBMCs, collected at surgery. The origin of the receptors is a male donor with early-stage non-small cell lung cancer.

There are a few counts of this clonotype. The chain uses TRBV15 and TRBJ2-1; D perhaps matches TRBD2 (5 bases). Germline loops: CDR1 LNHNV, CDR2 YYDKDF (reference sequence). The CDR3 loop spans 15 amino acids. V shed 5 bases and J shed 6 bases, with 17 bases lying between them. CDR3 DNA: TGTGCCACCAGCCTCCGCACGGGAACCGGCAATGAGCAGTTCTTC. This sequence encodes CATSLRTGTGNEQFF. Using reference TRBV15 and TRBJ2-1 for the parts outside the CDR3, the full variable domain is DAMVIQNPRYQVTQFGKPVTLSCSQTLNHNVMYWYQQKSSQAPKLLFHYYDKDFNNEADTPDNFQSRRPNTSFCFLDIRSPGLGDTAMYLCATSLRTGTGNEQFFGPGTRLTVL.

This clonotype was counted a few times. Here the CDR3 DNA reads TGTGCCAGCTCACCACTAAGTGGCCCAGGGCGTAATCAGCCCCAGCATTTT. This sequence encodes CASSPLSGPGRNQPQHF. The V gene is TRBV18, the J gene TRBJ1-5; maybe TRBD1 (5 bases). Germline values: CDR1 KGHSH, CDR2 LQKENI. This CDR3 has 17 residues. Trimming took 1 base from V and 4 from J, leaving 17 bases between them.

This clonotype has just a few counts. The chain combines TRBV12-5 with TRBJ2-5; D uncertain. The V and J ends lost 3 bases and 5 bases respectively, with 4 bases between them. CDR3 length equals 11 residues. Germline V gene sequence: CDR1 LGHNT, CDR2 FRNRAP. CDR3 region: CASGFGETQYF. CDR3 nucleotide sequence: TGTGCTAGTGGTTTCGGGGAGACCCAGTACTTC.

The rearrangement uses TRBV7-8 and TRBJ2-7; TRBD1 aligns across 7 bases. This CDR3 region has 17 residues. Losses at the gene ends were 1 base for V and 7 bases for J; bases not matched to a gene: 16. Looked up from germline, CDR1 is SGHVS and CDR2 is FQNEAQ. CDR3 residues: CASSLVGQYSTFREQYF. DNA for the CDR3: TGTGCCAGCAGCTTAGTGGGACAGTACTCTACGTTTCGGGAGCAGTACTTC.